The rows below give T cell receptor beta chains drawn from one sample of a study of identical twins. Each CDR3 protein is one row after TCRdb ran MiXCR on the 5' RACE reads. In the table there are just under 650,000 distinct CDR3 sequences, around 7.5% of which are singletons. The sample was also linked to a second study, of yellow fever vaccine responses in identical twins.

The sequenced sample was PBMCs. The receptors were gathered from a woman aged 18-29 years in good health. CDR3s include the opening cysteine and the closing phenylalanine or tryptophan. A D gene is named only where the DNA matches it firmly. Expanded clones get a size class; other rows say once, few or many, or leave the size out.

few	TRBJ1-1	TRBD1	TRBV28	CASSYNFRDRITEAFF	TGTGCCAGCAGCTATAACTTCCGGGACAGGATCACTGAAGCTTTCTTT
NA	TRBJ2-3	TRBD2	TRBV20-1	CSASLTGGSGGAGQYF	TGCAGTGCTAGCCTAACCGGGGGTAGCGGGGGCGCCGGGCAGTATTTT
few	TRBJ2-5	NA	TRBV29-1	CSVGAGTQETQYF	TGCAGCGTTGGAGCGGGGACACAAGAGACCCAGTACTTC
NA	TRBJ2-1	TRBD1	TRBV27	CASNRGLGSYNEQFF	TGTGCCAGCAACAGGGGGCTGGGCTCCTACAATGAGCAGTTCTTC
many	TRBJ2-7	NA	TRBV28	CASGLTRSYEQYF	TGTGCCAGCGGCCTGACTAGGTCCTACGAGCAGTACTTC
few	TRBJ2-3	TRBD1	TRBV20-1	CSAPGQGAPDTQYF	TGCAGTGCTCCGGGACAGGGGGCCCCCGATACGCAGTATTTT
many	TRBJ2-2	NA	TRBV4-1	CASSQGQTNTGELFF	TGTGCCAGCAGCCAAGGACAGACGAACACCGGGGAGCTGTTTTTT
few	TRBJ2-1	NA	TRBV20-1	CSARGRLNGHEQFF	TGCAGTGCTAGAGGACGGCTGAACGGACATGAGCAGTTCTTC
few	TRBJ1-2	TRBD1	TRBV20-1	CSAPPGTANGYTF	TGCAGTGCCCCCCCCGGGACAGCCAATGGCTACACCTTC
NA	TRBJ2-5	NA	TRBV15	CATSNQDYRQETQYF	TGTGCCACCAGCAATCAAGACTACCGGCAAGAGACCCAGTACTTC
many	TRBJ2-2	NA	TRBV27	CATHKDPQALNTGELFF	TGTGCCACCCACAAAGATCCCCAGGCCTTGAACACCGGGGAGCTGTTTTTT
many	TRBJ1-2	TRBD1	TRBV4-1	CASSQPGGINYGYTF	TGCGCCAGCAGCCAGCCAGGGGGCATTAACTATGGCTACACCTTC